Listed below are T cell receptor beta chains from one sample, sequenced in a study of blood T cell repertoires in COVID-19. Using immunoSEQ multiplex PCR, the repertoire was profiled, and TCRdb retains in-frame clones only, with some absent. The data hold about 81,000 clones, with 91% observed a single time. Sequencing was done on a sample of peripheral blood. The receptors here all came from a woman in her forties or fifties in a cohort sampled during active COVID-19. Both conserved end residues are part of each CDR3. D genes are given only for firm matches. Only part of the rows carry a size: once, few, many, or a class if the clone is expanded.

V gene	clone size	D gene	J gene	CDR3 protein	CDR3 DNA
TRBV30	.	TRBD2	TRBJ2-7	CAWSGLAGLSSEQYF	TGTGCCTGGAGTGGACTAGCGGGGTTATCAAGCGAGCAGTACTTC
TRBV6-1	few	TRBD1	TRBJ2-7	CASSDDGQGASYEQYF	TGTGCCAGCAGTGACGACGGACAGGGGGCTTCCTACGAGCAGTACTTC
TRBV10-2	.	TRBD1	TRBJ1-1	CATSDRQGLPTEAFF	TGCGCCACCAGCGACAGACAGGGCCTTCCAACTGAAGCTTTCTTT
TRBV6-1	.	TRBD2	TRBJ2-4	CASTPRGATDIQYF	TGTGCCAGCACCCCGCGGGGGGCCACGGACATTCAGTACTTC
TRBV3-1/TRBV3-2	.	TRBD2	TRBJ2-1	CASSQGLAGANNEQFF	TGTGCCAGCAGCCAAGGGCTAGCGGGAGCCAACAATGAGCAGTTCTTC
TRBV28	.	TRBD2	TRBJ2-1	CASSLVAGGPTEQFF	TGTGCCAGCAGTTTGGTAGCGGGAGGGCCAACTGAGCAGTTCTTC
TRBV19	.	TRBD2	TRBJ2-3	CASESAGDTDTQYF	TGTGCCAGTGAATCAGCGGGGGACACAGATACGCAGTATTTT
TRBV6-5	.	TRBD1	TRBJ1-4	CASDPGGGNEKLFF	TGTGCCAGCGACCCAGGGGGCGGAAATGAAAAACTGTTTTTT
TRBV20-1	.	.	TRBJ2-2	CSASSLANTGELFF	TGCAGTGCTAGTTCTCTAGCCAACACCGGGGAGCTGTTTTTT
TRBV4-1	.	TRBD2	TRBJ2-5	CASSQTGGPQETQYF	TGCGCCAGCAGCCAAACGGGAGGACCTCAAGAGACCCAGTACTTC
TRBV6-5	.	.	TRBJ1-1	CASSFLQATNTEAFF	TGTGCCAGCAGTTTCTTACAGGCGACCAACACTGAAGCTTTCTTT
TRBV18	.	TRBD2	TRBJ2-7	CASSPNLAVSSYEQYF	TGTGCCAGCTCACCAAACCTAGCGGTCAGCTCCTACGAGCAGTACTTC
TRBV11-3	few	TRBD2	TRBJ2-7	CASSRRLAGGKNEQYF	TGTGCCAGCAGCCGACGACTAGCGGGAGGGAAAAACGAGCAGTACTTC
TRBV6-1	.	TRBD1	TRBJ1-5	CASSGDRGTGGPYSNQPQHF	TGTGCCAGCAGTGGAGATCGAGGGACAGGGGGCCCGTATAGCAATCAGCCCCAGCATTTT
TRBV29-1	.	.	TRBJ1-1	CSVVAGSVTEAFF	TGCAGCGTTGTCGCAGGCTCAGTCACTGAAGCTTTCTTT
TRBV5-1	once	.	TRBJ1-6	CASSLGPGGNSPLHF	TGCGCCAGCAGCTTGGGCCCGGGGGGTAATTCACCCCTCCACTTT
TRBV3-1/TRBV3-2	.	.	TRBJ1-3	CASTLGEIFSGNTIYF	TGTGCCAGCACCCTAGGAGAGATTTTCTCTGGAAACACCATATATTTT
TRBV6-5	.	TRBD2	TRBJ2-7	CAGQTSGGTYEQYF	TGTGCCGGACAGACTAGCGGGGGAACCTACGAGCAGTACTTC
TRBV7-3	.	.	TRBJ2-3	CASSLMGAGATDTQYF	TGTGCCAGCAGCTTAATGGGGGCGGGGGCCACAGATACGCAGTATTTT
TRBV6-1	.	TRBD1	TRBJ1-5	CASSDPGQGNQPQHF	TGTGCCAGCAGTGATCCGGGACAGGGAAATCAGCCCCAGCATTTT
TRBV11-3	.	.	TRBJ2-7	CASSLLVSYEQYF	TGTGCCAGCAGCTTACTAGTGTCCTACGAGCAGTACTTC
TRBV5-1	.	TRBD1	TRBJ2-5	CASSDRVGETQYF	TGCGCCAGCAGCGACAGGGTCGGAGAGACCCAGTACTTC
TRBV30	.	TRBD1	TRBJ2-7	CAWSVTKGQGAWYEQYF	TGTGCCTGGAGTGTAACTAAGGGGCAGGGGGCATGGTACGAGCAGTACTTC
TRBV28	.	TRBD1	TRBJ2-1	CASSRQGAYNEQFF	TGTGCCAGCAGTCGCCAGGGGGCGTACAATGAGCAGTTCTTC
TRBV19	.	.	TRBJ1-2	CASSAEGQLWGYTF	TGTGCCAGTAGTGCCGAAGGACAGCTCTGGGGCTACACCTTC
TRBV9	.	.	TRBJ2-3	CASSVYTTGTDTQYF	TGTGCCAGCAGCGTTTACACCACCGGCACAGATACGCAGTATTTT
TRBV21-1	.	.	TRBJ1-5	CASSRGQGGNQPQHF	TGTGCCAGCAGCCGAGGACAGGGGGGGAATCAGCCCCAGCATTTT
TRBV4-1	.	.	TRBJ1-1	CASSQASLGATEAFF	TGCGCCAGCAGCCAAGCGAGTCTAGGAGCCACTGAAGCTTTCTTT
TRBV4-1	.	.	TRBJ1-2	CASSQAGANYGYTF	TGCGCCAGCAGCCAAGCCGGAGCTAACTATGGCTACACCTTC
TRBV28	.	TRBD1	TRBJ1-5	CASSSQGHQPQHF	TGTGCCAGCAGCTCACAGGGGCACCAGCCCCAGCATTTT
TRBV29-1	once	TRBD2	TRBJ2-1	CSVRSSGRVNEQFF	TGCAGCGTTAGGTCTAGCGGGAGGGTCAATGAGCAGTTCTTC
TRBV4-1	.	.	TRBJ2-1	CASSQGRARTSSYNEQFF	TGCGCCAGCAGCCAAGGGAGAGCCCGAACCTCATCCTACAATGAGCAGTTCTTC
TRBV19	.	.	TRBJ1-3	CASSSPRRVSGNTIYF	TGTGCCAGTAGTTCCCCGAGGAGGGTGTCTGGAAACACCATATATTTT
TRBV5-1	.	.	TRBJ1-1	CASSRRGIDTEAFF	TGCGCCAGCAGCAGGCGGGGTATCGACACTGAAGCTTTCTTT
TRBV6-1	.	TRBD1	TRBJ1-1	CASSEGDRMNTEAFF	TGTGCCAGCAGTGAGGGGGACAGAATGAACACTGAAGCTTTCTTT
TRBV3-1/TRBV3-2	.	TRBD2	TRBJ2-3	CASSKVVSGRSTQYF	TGTGCCAGCAGCAAAGTCGTCAGCGGGAGGTCTACGCAGTATTTT
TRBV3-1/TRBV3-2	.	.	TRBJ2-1	CASSPQGGYGVDNEQFF	TGTGCCAGCAGCCCCCAGGGGGGTTACGGGGTAGACAATGAGCAGTTCTTC
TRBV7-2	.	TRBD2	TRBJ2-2	CASSLTSGGTGELFF	TGTGCCAGCAGCTTGACTAGCGGGGGGACCGGGGAGCTGTTTTTT
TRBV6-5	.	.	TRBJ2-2	CASRDSLETGELFF	TGTGCCAGCAGGGACAGTTTAGAAACCGGGGAGCTGTTTTTT
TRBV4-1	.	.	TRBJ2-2	CASSLGGQGGTGELFF	TGCGCCAGCAGCCTAGGTGGGCAGGGGGGCACCGGGGAGCTGTTTTTT
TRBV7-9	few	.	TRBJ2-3	CASLTRDWYTDTQYF	TGTGCCAGCCTGACTCGGGACTGGTACACAGATACGCAGTATTTT
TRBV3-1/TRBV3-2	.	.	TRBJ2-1	CASSQDRREQFF	TGTGCCAGCAGCCAAGATAGGAGGGAGCAGTTCTTC